These 18 T cell receptor beta chains originate from one sample sequenced in a study of shared clonotypes between healthy human individuals. Only in-frame clones appear in the TCRdb table, and some are missing; sequencing was by immunoSEQ multiplex PCR. The sample has roughly 2.5 million clones, 85% to 95% seen once. Sequencing was done on a sample of naive CD4+ T cells sorted from blood. Documented subset: CD45RA+ positively selected. These receptors originate from a man aged 18 to 30 in good health.

This sequence joins TRBV15 and TRBJ2-7; TRBD1 matches at 10 bases. The CDR3 sequence is 19 residues long. V lost 1 base and J lost 4; bases outside the gene matches: 16. In germline, CDR1 is LNHNV, CDR2 YYDKDF (reference sequence). DNA of the CDR3: TGTGCCACCAGCAGAGGGGGGCTGACGAGGGACAGGGGCCCTTACGAGCAGTACTTC. Protein product: CATSRGGLTRDRGPYEQYF.

The chain combines TRBV25-1 with TRBJ2-1, with 8 bases identical to TRBD1. There are 14 residues in the CDR3. Germline CDR1 MGHDK, CDR2 SYGVNS. J was trimmed by 7 bases and V by 5 bases; bases with no gene match: 7. The CDR3 is CASSSRTGTNEQFF. DNA of the CDR3: TGTGCCAGCAGTTCCCGGACAGGGACTAATGAGCAGTTCTTC.

J is TRBJ1-4 and V is TRBV28; D perhaps matches TRBD1 (6 bases). The germline CDR1 and CDR2 sequences are MDHEN and SYDVKM. This CDR3 has 15 residues. V lost 1 base and J 8 bases, leaving 14 bases between the germline ends. The CDR3 protein is CASSLSGRGSEKLFF. Here the CDR3 DNA reads TGTGCCAGCAGTTTATCAGGCAGGGGTAGCGAAAAACTGTTTTTT.

On this clone itself: Other DNA sequences in the sample encode the same CDR3. The chain joins TRBV5-1 to TRBJ2-2; D call uncertain. The length of the CDR3 is 14 residues. The germline CDR1 and CDR2 sequences are SGHRS and YFSETQ. The ends were cut back, 4 bases at V and 0 bases at J, with 7 bases in the middle. CDR3 protein: CASSASPNTGELFF. CDR3 sequence (DNA): TGCGCCAGCAGCGCATCACCGAACACCGGGGAGCTGTTTTTT.

In its sample, this clone was seen once. V and J are TRBV6-5 and TRBJ2-2; 8 positions match TRBD1. The CDR3 extends over 15 amino acids. The V gene end was trimmed by 10 bases and the J gene end by 7 bases; junction bases not matched to a gene: 14. Germline CDR1 is MNHEY and CDR2 is SVGAGI. The CDR3 nucleotides are TGTGCCACCGCCCCCCAGGGGGCGAATATCGGGGAGCTGTTTTTT. It yields the protein CATAPQGANIGELFF.

The J gene is TRBJ2-7, the V gene TRBV6-6, with 7 bases that match TRBD2. The CDR3 has 13 residues. From germline, CDR1 is MNHNY and CDR2 SVGAGI (reference sequence). Trimming took 8 bases from V and 3 from J; bases not matched to a gene: 7. CDR3 residues: CASGGGRYYEQYF. CDR3 DNA sequence: TGTGCCAGCGGGGGGGGGAGGTACTACGAGCAGTACTTC.

The rearrangement uses TRBV12-5 and TRBJ2-1; unclear D gene. The CDR3 has 12 amino acids. Trimming pared 7 bases from V and 7 bases from J, leaving 11 bases between. From germline, CDR1 is LGHNT and CDR2 FRNRAP. The CDR3 region is CASALLGNEQFF. The DNA for the CDR3 is TGTGCTAGTGCCCTTCTTGGTAATGAGCAGTTCTTC. Variable domain in full (rest from reference TRBV12-5 and TRBJ2-1): DARVTQTPRHKVTEMGQEVTMRCQPILGHNTVFWYRQTMMQGLELLAYFRNRAPLDDSGMPKDRFSAEMPDATLATLKIQPSEPRDSAVYFCASALLGNEQFFGPGTRLTVL.

The gene calls are TRBV9 and TRBJ2-2; TRBD2 matches at 13 bases. The V gene's germline CDR1 is SGDLS and CDR2 YYNGEE. V shed 4 bases and J 6 bases; nucleotides not matched to a gene: 6. The CDR3 consists of 16 residues. CDR3 bases: TGTGCCAGCAGCCACGGACTAGCGGGAGACTCCGGGGAGCTGTTTTTT. This translates into CASSHGLAGDSGELFF.

This clone was detected only once. CDR3 nucleotide sequence: TGTGCCAGCAGTGAAGCGAGAGCGGGGGCCAATGAGCAGTTCTTC. Its translation: CASSEARAGANEQFF. The chain has TRBV6-1 and TRBJ2-1, with 8 positions matching TRBD2. This CDR3 is 15 amino acids long. Trimming removed 0 bases from V and 6 bases from J; junction bases left unmatched: 4. Looked up from germline, CDR1 is MNHNS and CDR2 is SASEGT.

The V gene is TRBV19, the J gene TRBJ1-5; 11 nucleotides match TRBD1. Losses at the gene ends were 4 bases for V and 0 bases for J; bases not matched to a gene: 11. This CDR3 comprises 19 residues. The germline gives CDR1 LNHDA, CDR2 SQIVND (reference sequence). In nucleotides, the CDR3 is TGTGCCAGTAGTACCGGGACAGGGGGGACAAAGAGTAGCAATCAGCCCCAGCATTTT. Translation: CASSTGTGGTKSSNQPQHF.

The chain couples TRBV5-4 to TRBJ2-4, with no clear D. CDR3 size: 13 residues. Germline values: CDR1 SGHNT, CDR2 YYREEE (reference sequence). Trimming took off 7 bases at V and 5 bases at J, with 13 bases between the two ends. CDR3 in DNA: TGTGCCAGCGGGGATACTGGTCAAAACATTCAGTACTTC. Translated: CASGDTGQNIQYF.

This chain uses TRBV10-3 with TRBJ1-5; 7 positions agree with TRBD1. Germline trimming cut 0 bases from V and 4 bases from J; bases unmatched to any gene: 6. The CDR3 consists of 16 residues. CDR1 ENHRY and CDR2 SYGVKD come from the germline V gene. This CDR3 is CAISESTQGKNQPQHF. The DNA of the CDR3 is TGTGCCATCAGTGAGTCGACACAGGGGAAGAATCAGCCCCAGCATTTT.

The rearrangement uses TRBV11-2 and TRBJ2-5; D is unclear. The J call may be in error: the DNA end matches TRBJ2-7 better. CDR1 and CDR2 from the germline V gene are SGHAT and FQNNGV. The CDR3 is 15 residues long. CDR3 DNA: TGTGCCAGCAGCTTAGTCCTAGGAGAGACCTACGAGCAGTACTTC. It is translated as CASSLVLGETYEQYF.

A word on this clone: Other DNA variants within this sample encode the same CDR3. The chain carries TRBV4-1 and TRBJ1-5; 11 bases map to TRBD1. The CDR3 is 14 amino acids. Germline V lookup: CDR1 MGHRA, CDR2 YSYEKL. Germline trimming cut 4 bases from V and 6 bases from J; bases unmatched to any gene: 2. In DNA form, the CDR3 reads TGCGCCAGCAGCCCGGGACAGGGGGGTCAGCCCCAGCATTTT. This codes for CASSPGQGGQPQHF.

The chain carries TRBV6-6 and TRBJ2-7; maybe TRBD1 (5 bases). Germline-derived CDR1 and CDR2 are MNHNY and SVGAGI (reference sequence). This CDR3 contains 16 residues. Trimming took 0 bases from V and 3 from J, leaving 15 bases between them. For the CDR3, the DNA is TGTGCCAGCAGTTACTCCCGGCAGGGTGGTCTCTACGAGCAGTACTTC. It yields the protein CASSYSRQGGLYEQYF.

The chain has TRBV28 and TRBJ1-5; 8 bases agree with TRBD1. Germline V gene data show CDR1 as MDHEN and CDR2 as SYDVKM. V shed 7 bases and J 3 bases; nucleotides not matched to a gene: 11. The CDR3 covers 16 residues. The CDR3 bases are TGTGCCAGCACGTATTACGGACAGGGATCCAATCAGCCCCAGCATTTT. Translating gives CASTYYGQGSNQPQHF.

This clone was detected only a few times. The chain has TRBV7-9 and TRBJ1-2, with TRBD1 as a possible D gene (5 bases). CDR3 length: 14 amino acids. The germline V and J ends were trimmed by 3 bases and 3 bases, with 11 bases remaining between them. Germline CDR1 is SEHNR and CDR2 is FQNEAQ (reference sequence). The CDR3 sequence is CASSFGQGYYGYTF. The CDR3 DNA reads as TGTGCCAGCAGCTTTGGGCAGGGTTACTATGGCTACACCTTC.

This chain joins TRBV7-9 and TRBJ2-5; D is ambiguous. Trimming removed 5 bases from V and 5 bases from J, with 12 bases in between. Looked up from germline, CDR1 is SEHNR and CDR2 is FQNEAQ (reference sequence). The CDR3 totals 13 residues. In DNA, the CDR3 is TGTGCCAGCAGCCTCCAACATGGGGAGACCCAGTACTTC. Its protein is CASSLQHGETQYF.